This T cell receptor beta chain derives from a study of cytomegalovirus exposure and HLA in healthy donors (dated by TCRdb to the late 2010s). Turning to the overall study: According to an earlier analysis of 587 of the donors, some 180 million T cells yielded over 90 million unique TCR beta sequences and approximately 280 Gb of sequence data. Approximately 300 gigabases of sequencing data and tens of millions of unique TCR sequences made up an early release that covered around 640 HLA-typed donors. Of the 398 genotyped donors, approximately 83% fell in the genetic ancestry cluster associated with self-reported Caucasian donors. The aim of the study was to test whether cataloging public T cell receptors could identify signatures of past pathogen exposure. The study used immunosequencing to profile the T cell repertoires of some 600 subjects and linked those repertoires to cytomegalovirus serostatus. Besides the first cohort of 666 subjects, a separate validation cohort made up of over 100 different subjects was used. The study combined high-throughput TCR immunosequencing, statistical association of individual TCRs with disease status, and machine learning to predict cytomegalovirus infection status. To study patterns of TCR occurrence, a later analysis re-analyzed previously published TCR beta repertoires from 650 to 750 donors and added high-resolution HLA genotyping. The later analysis used no new phenotypic data to find candidate immune exposures, relying instead on TCR beta sequences and their occurrence across donors. An earlier analysis of around 540 of the donors applied high-throughput TCR beta sequencing to assess whether each TCR beta V gene segment acted as functional or pseudogenic. Donor age, sex, ethnicity and CMV serostatus were collected together with the repertoire data. In a later genetic analysis, genome-wide SNP genotypes for about 60% of the 666 donors were used, and that subset was treated as a discovery cohort. All discovery cohort repertoires had been generated on a single sequencing platform. HLA typing covered class I and class II loci at four-digit resolution. The number of typed donors differed by locus: about 620-630 for A, B, C, DRB1 and DQB1; 500 to 550 for DQA1; 600 to 610 for DPA1; and 400 to 480 for DPB1. About 5 DR-DQ haplotypes were handled as single units for association and clustering, since linkage in the cohort was strong. Across under 500 genotyped donors of the cohort, an average of approximately 240,000 unique TCR beta nucleotide sequences per donor were sequenced, and roughly a sixth of those sequences were non-productive. Broad study findings and their caveats: Linkage disequilibrium might explain the correlated functional status among segregating V segments, but an unknown experimental factor could not be ruled out. An earlier analysis of approximately 540 of the donors showed that most TCR beta V segments appeared in productive rearrangements either about 90% or about 30% of the time, which broadly matched IMGT annotations. In a later analysis, several top co-occurrence clusters were reported to appear linked to parvovirus B19, influenza, CMV and Epstein-Barr virus. In both the original and validation cohorts, the classifier was reported to diagnose cytomegalovirus status with high specificity and sensitivity. Specific HLA alleles were associated with roughly 17,000 TCR beta sequences at a false discovery rate of 0.05 in a later analysis. Compared with equally common non-associated chains, HLA-associated TCR beta chains in a later analysis were more clonally expanded and had lower generation probabilities. An association between a missense DCLRE1C variant and V-gene and J-gene trimming of TCR beta chains was found in a later genetic analysis and replicated in an independent cohort. Most TCR sequences were seen in very few donors, while some public TCRs were found in many individuals. In this cohort, only TCR beta chains were sequenced, and detectable features were limited by the absence of alpha or paired-chain data. HLA typing was unavailable for some donors at each locus, so association tests used only the typed subset. Because counts were too low, around 17 rarely observed V segments, including chromosome 9 orphons, were left out of the earlier analysis of about 500 of the donors. The only immune exposure information available for the cohort was CMV serostatus. Some IMGT-functional V segments, including TRBV6-2 and TRBV6-3, could not be told apart with the 87-base-pair reads, so those segments were excluded. Most CMV-associated TCR beta chains appeared to be HLA-restricted in a later analysis, and the HLA associations seemed to be driven largely by CMV exposure. According to the authors, the approach could potentially be generalized to other disease states and immunological phenotypes. The study listed 150 to 200 TCR beta chains as associated with cytomegalovirus. Presence/absence analyses assumed roughly uniform sequencing depth across donors, an assumption that may not hold. A further reported finding was that TCR beta sequences accurately predicted the HLA-A and HLA-B alleles for most subjects in the first cohort. In a later analysis, the rate of TCR association differed among HLA loci, with DRB1 alleles having the most associated TCRs and HLA-C alleles having the fewest. When HLA alleles, especially DR and DQ, strongly co-occurred, attributing TCR associations to individual alleles was difficult. In a later genetic analysis, fewer N-insertions in productive TCRs were reported among donors in an Asian-associated ancestry cluster than the roughly 670-donor mean. A cluster of highly shared sequence variants was judged likely to represent a technical artifact of the sequencing pipeline. In vitro tests confirmed that a few of the cytomegalovirus-associated TCR beta chains recognize cytomegalovirus antigens.

Points on this clone: Its antigen target is currently unknown. Base qualities were left out, and no much larger clone turns up one base away.

The cohort consisted of 650 to 850 healthy bone marrow donors. At the time of sampling, all cohort members were nominally healthy, though unrecorded immune exposures were likely present. The donor was CMV seropositive and belonged to the group of 250 to 300 seropositive cohort members. Each donor provided a peripheral blood sample, and peripheral blood mononuclear cells were used for TCR beta sequencing. The Qiagen DNeasy Blood Extraction Kit was used to extract genomic DNA from the blood cell samples. Between the V and J ends, shortened by 5 bases and 8 bases respectively, the junction contains 11 bases. Including cysteine and phenylalanine, the CDR3 has 12 amino acids. Left in the record is the CDR3 DNA by itself, 36 bases read in frame from the first base. Looking up the germline V gene yields CDR1 SGDLS and CDR2 YYNGEE. Library preparation was by the immunoSEQ multiplex PCR assay. For the multiplex PCR, a mixture combining 60 forward primers for TCR Vbeta segments and 13 reverse primers for TCR Jbeta segments was used. The CDR3 region of rearranged TCR beta genes was amplified from genomic DNA with a multiplex PCR assay. Amplified TCR beta libraries were sequenced as 87-base-pair reads on the Illumina HiSeq System. For the original study's pipeline: A later analysis tallied roughly 78 million unique TCR beta chains across the 666 repertoires, and approximately 12 million of those chains were shared by two or more donors. Raw reads were error-corrected and collapsed into unique sequences with a nearest-neighbor algorithm that merged closely related sequences to remove PCR and sequencing errors. To assign V, D and J gene segments, CDR3 sequences were aligned to IMGT reference sequences. For a sequence to be retained, at least a six-nucleotide match to both a V gene segment and a J gene segment was required. Rearrangements were called productive when the CDR3 lacked stop codons and stayed in frame with V and J; all others were non-productive. Following IMGT convention, CDR3 was defined as the stretch from the second conserved V-encoded cysteine to the conserved J-encoded phenylalanine. The earlier analysis of around 640 of the donors excluded sequences that lacked an unambiguous match to a single V gene segment. In an earlier analysis of 587 of the donors, a V segment was called functional when productive rearrangements were above 56.7%, and segregating when the standard deviation between donors exceeded 5%. To diagnose cytomegalovirus status from the catalog of TCR beta chain sequences, a statistical classification framework was built. V and J gene assignment, in a later analysis, came from comparing TCR nucleotide sequences with IMGT/GENE-DB human TR gene sequences. The TCRdist pipeline was used in a later analysis to assign CDR3 sequences and most-parsimonious VDJ recombination scenarios. A later analysis defined each TCR beta chain by its CDR3 amino acid sequence plus V-gene family, and excluded reads lacking a unique V-gene family. As a way to deal with suspected cross-contamination and a sequencing artifact, a later analysis dropped over 550 nucleotide sequences that were highly shared and had low generation probability. A later analysis calculated a clonal expansion index for each public chain from normalized within-repertoire ranks of inferred template counts. In a later analysis, generation probabilities were computed using a VDJ recombination model fitted to out-of-frame rearrangements, and the results were checked against IGoR. Hypergeometric tests were used in a later analysis to score TCR-TCR, TCR-HLA and TCR-CMV co-occurrence, with a repertoire-size bias correction applied to the TCR pairs. False discovery rates were estimated in a later analysis by permuting HLA or CMV assignments 20 times. In a later analysis, co-occurring TCRs were grouped using DBSCAN, with TCRdist sequence similarity added in when clustering inside HLA-allele-positive subsets. Co-occurrence clustering excluded repertoires with fewer than 30,000 or more than 120,000 public chains, plus five with anomalous nucleotide sharing. TCRdb re-hosts the immuneACCESS table, in-frame sequences only. Its copies lack some clones; in the studies checked, an unresolved V gene accounts for under half of them, and the cause for the rest is not known. V, J and clone size reflect that table, while D and trimming were determined from the DNA. The sample has 200,000 to 300,000 clones on record, 84% of them singletons. The ten largest clones capture 2% to 2.5% of the sample.

This sequence originates from a woman aged 40 to 50 in good health and CMV-seropositive. Material: PBMCs. The rearrangement combines TRBV9 with TRBJ2-1; the D gene is unclear. CDR3 sequence: CASRRASYEQFF. The DNA reads TGTGCCAGCAGGCGAGCAAGCTATGAGCAGTTCTTC.